The 6 T cell receptor beta chains in this list originate from one sample, sequenced in a study of CD8 T cells in Susac syndrome (dated by TCRdb to about 2019). Library preparation was by the immunoSEQ multiplex PCR assay. RNA was extracted using the RNeasy kit, and about 0.45 to 1 microgram was reverse transcribed with random hexamers. The public reads were reanalyzed by TCRdb: fastp trimming at Q25, MiXCR alignment, in-frame beta chains only. Rows are combined by CDR3 protein, so each entry shows the most common genes and DNA. In all, the sample holds approximately 150,000 distinct CDR3 sequences, and approximately 93% of those were seen once. 0.09% to 0.1% of the sample belongs to the ten largest clones. The sample comprised CD4+ T cells from PBMCs. The receptors here all came from a human donor with multiple sclerosis.

The chain employs TRBV6-1 and TRBJ1-5, with D uncertain. The CDR3 consists of 16 residues. Per germline, CDR1 MNHNS and CDR2 SASEGT. V gave up 5 bases and J gave up 5 bases, with 19 bases separating them. DNA of the CDR3: TGTGCCAGCAGTCGCGCCCCGGGGAGGCGAGATCAGCCCCAGCATTTT. Translation gives CASSRAPGRRDQPQHF.

The V gene is TRBV19, the J gene TRBJ1-5; D not resolved. V lost 2 bases and J 6 bases, leaving 8 bases between the germline ends. CDR1 LNHDA and CDR2 SQIVND come from the germline V gene (reference sequence). This CDR3 is built from 13 residues. CDR3 residues: CASSIQLSQPQHF. The CDR3 DNA is TGTGCCAGTAGTATACAGTTGAGTCAGCCCCAGCATTTT.

This clonotype was seen just once. The gene calls are TRBV18 and TRBJ2-7, with 7 bases fitting TRBD2. Trimming took 1 base from V and 3 from J; bases not matched to a gene: 9. The germline CDR1 and CDR2 sequences are KGHSH and LQKENI. This CDR3 contains 16 residues. DNA for the CDR3: TGTGCCAGCTCACCACTGTCGGGAGGTCGAGGCTACGAGCAGTACTTC. Translating it yields CASSPLSGGRGYEQYF.

V gene TRBV20-1 combines with J gene TRBJ2-5, with 11 bases fitting TRBD1. The V gene's germline CDR1 is DFQATT and CDR2 SNEGSKA (reference sequence). The CDR3 contains 14 residues. J lost 5 bases, V lost 1 base, and 3 bases had no gene match. CDR3 coding DNA: TGCAGTGCTAGAGGGACAGGGGGCCGGGAGACCCAGTACTTC. Protein sequence: CSARGTGGRETQYF.

In this sample, this clonotype turned up once. The rearrangement links TRBV2 to TRBJ2-5, with 11 positions matching TRBD1. Germline loops: CDR1 SNHLY, CDR2 FYNNEI. The CDR3 runs to 15 residues. Unmatched junction bases numbered 7, after V lost 6 bases and J lost 4 bases. CDR3 sequence reads: CASRAGTGGPETQYF. CDR3 DNA: TGTGCCAGCAGGGCCGGGACAGGGGGACCAGAGACCCAGTACTTC. Supplemented by reference TRBV2 and TRBJ2-5, the full variable domain reads EPEVTQTPSHQVTQMGQEVILRCVPISNHLYFYWYRQILGQKVEFLVSFYNNEISEKSEIFDDQFSVERPDGSNFTLKIRSTKLEDSAMYFCASRAGTGGPETQYFGPGTRLLVL.

V is TRBV5-1 and J is TRBJ2-5; no clear D. This CDR3 is 14 amino acids long. In germline, CDR1 is SGHRS, CDR2 YFSETQ. Trimming removed 0 bases at V and 2 bases at J, with 8 bases between. The CDR3 is CASSLVASQETQYF. CDR3 nucleotide sequence: TGCGCCAGCAGCTTGGTAGCCAGTCAAGAGACCCAGTACTTC.